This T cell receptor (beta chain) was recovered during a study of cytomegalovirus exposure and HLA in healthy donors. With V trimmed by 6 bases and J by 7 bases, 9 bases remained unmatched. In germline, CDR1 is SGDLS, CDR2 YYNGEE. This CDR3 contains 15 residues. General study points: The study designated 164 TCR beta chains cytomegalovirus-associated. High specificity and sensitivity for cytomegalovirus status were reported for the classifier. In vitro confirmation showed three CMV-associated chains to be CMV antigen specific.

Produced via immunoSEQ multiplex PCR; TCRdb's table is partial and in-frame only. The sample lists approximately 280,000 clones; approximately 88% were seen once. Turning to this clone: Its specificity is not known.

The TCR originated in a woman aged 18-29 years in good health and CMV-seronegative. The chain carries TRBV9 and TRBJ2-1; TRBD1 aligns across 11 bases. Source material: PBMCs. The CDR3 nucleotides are TGTGCCAGCACCACCGGGACAGGGGGAAGGAATGAGCAGTTCTTC. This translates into CASTTGTGGRNEQFF.